The rows below give T cell receptor beta chains drawn from one sample of a study of cytomegalovirus exposure and HLA in healthy donors. Sequencing used immunoSEQ multiplex PCR; TCRdb keeps in-frame clones, though not all of them. The sample includes around 120,000 clones, 60% to 85% of them seen just once. The specimen was PBMCs. The receptors derive from a woman between 35 and 50 years old in good health and CMV-seropositive. CDR3s include the opening cysteine and the closing phenylalanine or tryptophan. D genes are given only for firm matches. Size is omitted from some rows. Given values are once, few, many or a class for expanded clones.

>TRBV7-2|TRBD1|-|TRBJ1-2
TGTGCCAGCAGCTTATTAGGACCGGGACAGGGGAACTATGGCTACACCTTC
CASSLLGPGQGNYGYTF
>TRBV2|-|-|TRBJ1-4
TGTGCCAGCAGAGCAGGGGCAGCTAATGAAAAACTGTTTTTT
CASRAGAANEKLFF
>TRBV5-5|-|-|TRBJ1-5
TGTGCCAGCAGCTTCGGGGTGGCCCAGCCCCAGCATTTT
CASSFGVAQPQHF
>TRBV7-3|-|-|TRBJ2-3
TGTGCCAGCAGCTTGGGGCGGCAGCCGGAAAAGGATACGCAGTATTTT
CASSLGRQPEKDTQYF
>TRBV4-1|-|-|TRBJ1-2
TGCGCCAGCAGCCAAGATGAGAACAGGCCCGCATATACCTTC
CASSQDENRPAYTF
>TRBV5-4|TRBD1|once|TRBJ2-7
TGTGCCAGCAGTGGTGGGACAGGGGCCTCTAGCGAGCAGTACTTC
CASSGGTGASSEQYF
>TRBV7-9|-|-|TRBJ2-1
TGTGCCAGCAGCTTAGCTAGCGGCTACAATGAGCAGTTCTTC
CASSLASGYNEQFF
>TRBV5-1|-|-|TRBJ2-4
TGCGCCAGGACCCCAGACAGGTGCAAAAACATTCAGTACTTC
CARTPDRCKNIQYF
>TRBV19|-|-|TRBJ1-2
TGTGCCAGTAGTGGGGCGTTTGGCTACACCTTC
CASSGAFGYTF
>TRBV7-8|-|once|TRBJ1-5
TGTGCCAGCAGCCACGGGGGGGACCCGAAGCATTTT
CASSHGGDPKHF
>TRBV19|-|few|TRBJ1-1
TGTGCCAGTAACACCCGCCAGGGATATGAAGCTTTCTTT
CASNTRQGYEAFF
>TRBV5-5|-|-|TRBJ1-2
TGTGCCAGCAGCTTGCAGGGTAAAAACTATGGCTACACCTTC
CASSLQGKNYGYTF
>TRBV7-2|TRBD2|-|TRBJ2-3
TGTGCCAGCAGCTTGGGACTAGCAAAAGCTACAGATACGCAGTATTTT
CASSLGLAKATDTQYF
>TRBV6-5|-|-|TRBJ1-1
TGTGCCAGCAGCCTCTACAGGGTGAGCACTGAAGCTTTCTTT
CASSLYRVSTEAFF
>TRBV4-1|TRBD1|-|TRBJ1-4
TGCGCCAGCAGCTCCCTGACAGGGAGGAATGAAAAACTGTTTTTT
CASSSLTGRNEKLFF
>TRBV7-6|TRBD1|-|TRBJ2-3
TGTGCCAGCAGCCAGGGGGCAAACACAGATACGCAGTATTTT
CASSQGANTDTQYF
>TRBV15|-|once|TRBJ2-3
TGTGCCACCAGCAGAGATAGTAATACGCAGTATTTT
CATSRDSNTQYF
>TRBV19|-|-|TRBJ1-1
TGTGCCAGTAGTATAGACCGGGAATTAAACACTGAAGCTTTCTTT
CASSIDRELNTEAFF
>TRBV6-5|TRBD1|-|TRBJ1-3
TGTGCCAGCAGTACTTCAGGGGGTTCTGGAAACACCATATATTTT
CASSTSGGSGNTIYF
>TRBV7-9|-|-|TRBJ1-2
TGTGCCAGCAGCTTAGCGAACGGCTATGGCTACACCTTC
CASSLANGYGYTF
>TRBV18|-|-|TRBJ1-6
TGTGCCAGCTCACCAAACAGAGCCAATTCACCCCTCCACTTT
CASSPNRANSPLHF
>TRBV5-6|-|once|TRBJ2-7
TGTGCCAGCAGCTTGCTTGTTGGCGGTGGTAGAGAGCAGTACTTC
CASSLLVGGGREQYF
>TRBV12-5|-|-|TRBJ2-7
TGTGCTAGTGGTGCCAAAACAGGGCCCTACGAGCAGTACTTC
CASGAKTGPYEQYF
>TRBV4-3|-|-|TRBJ2-7
TGCGCCAGCAGCCCCGTTGTTGCGGGGGCATACGAGCAGTACTTC
CASSPVVAGAYEQYF
>TRBV4-1|-|-|TRBJ1-1
TGCGCCAGCGGCGCAACAGGGAAGAGGGCTGAAGCTTTCTTT
CASGATGKRAEAFF
>TRBV6-1|TRBD2|few|TRBJ2-3
TGTGCCAGCAGTAGCGGGGGGCTGGCAGATACGCAGTATTTT
CASSSGGLADTQYF
>TRBV2|-|-|TRBJ1-5
TGTGCCAGCAGTGTGAAAGACAGGAATCAGCCCCAGCATTTT
CASSVKDRNQPQHF
>TRBV7-9|TRBD1|-|TRBJ2-7
TGTGCCAGCAGCCCGTACCGGGACAGAAGCTACGAGCAGTACTTC
CASSPYRDRSYEQYF
>TRBV6-5|-|once|TRBJ1-5
TGTGCCAGCAGCGGGAATAGCAATCAGCCCCAGCATTTT
CASSGNSNQPQHF
>TRBV9|-|-|TRBJ2-7
TGTGCCAGCAGCGTAGGGAGTGACAGCTACGAGCAGTACTTC
CASSVGSDSYEQYF
>TRBV10-3|TRBD2|-|TRBJ2-1
TGTGCCATCAGTGAGAATGGTTTAGCGGGAGCTAAGATTGAGCAGTTCTTC
CAISENGLAGAKIEQFF
>TRBV5-1|-|-|TRBJ1-1
TGCGCCAGCAGCTTTGACAGCAAAAACACTGAAGCTTTCTTT
CASSFDSKNTEAFF
>TRBV10-3|-|-|TRBJ2-3
TGTGCCATCAGCTCGGGGAGAAGCACAGATACGCAGTATTTT
CAISSGRSTDTQYF
>TRBV6-5|-|-|TRBJ1-2
TGTGCCAGCAGCCGTCGGGAGTCCCACTATGGCTACACCTTC
CASSRRESHYGYTF
>TRBV6-5|TRBD2|-|TRBJ2-5
TGTGCCAGCAGTACCGAGCGGGGGGCCGGGACCCAGTACTTC
CASSTERGAGTQYF
>TRBV6-1|-|-|TRBJ1-1
TGTGCCAGCAGTGAAAGGGAGTTTTTT
CASSEREFF
>TRBV7-9|TRBD2|-|TRBJ2-4
TGTGCCAGCAGCGAAGCGGGACTCGTATCCGAAAACATTCAGTACTTC
CASSEAGLVSENIQYF
>TRBV7-2|TRBD1|-|TRBJ2-7
TGTGCCAGCAGCTTATCTGGACAGGGGGCGTACGAGCAGTACTTC
CASSLSGQGAYEQYF
>TRBV11-2|-|-|TRBJ2-4
TGTGCCAGCAGCTTAGGGGGCGGTGGGGATGGGGACATTCAGTACTTC
CASSLGGGGDGDIQYF
>TRBV6-1|TRBD1|few|TRBJ1-1
TGTGCCAGCAGGGAAACAGGGGATGCTTTCTTT
CASRETGDAFF
>TRBV5-6|-|-|TRBJ2-5
TGTGCCAGCAGCTTGGCCTTGCAGGGGTCCCTCAAGAATACCCAGTACTTC
CASSLALQGSLKNTQYF
>TRBV5-1|-|-|TRBJ1-6
TGCGCCAGCAAGACGGGGAGCTCCTATAATTCACCCCTCCACTTT
CASKTGSSYNSPLHF
>TRBV7-9|TRBD1|-|TRBJ1-1
TGTGCCAGCAGCCTCGGGACAGGGACGCCGGGCACTGAAGCTTTCTTT
CASSLGTGTPGTEAFF
>TRBV4-1|-|-|TRBJ2-3
TGCGCCAGCAGCGATATCATCGGACTGGGTAGCACAGATACGCAGTATTTT
CASSDIIGLGSTDTQYF
>TRBV12-5|TRBD2|-|TRBJ2-3
TGTGCTAGTGGGGCCGGACTAGCGGGGAATAGAGATACGCAGTATTTT
CASGAGLAGNRDTQYF
>TRBV9|TRBD1|-|TRBJ2-7
TGTGCCAGCAGCGCGGACCTCCCGGACAGGGAAACAGACGAGCAGTACTTC
CASSADLPDRETDEQYF
>TRBV5-6|-|-|TRBJ1-4
TGTGCCAGCAGCTCCTGGGGGGAGGAAAAACTGTTTTTT
CASSSWGEEKLFF
>TRBV7-6|-|-|TRBJ2-7
TGTGCCAGCAGCCCCGGGGGAGCGGTGAGTGAGCAGTACTTC
CASSPGGAVSEQYF
>TRBV10-3|TRBD1|-|TRBJ2-7
TGTGCCATCAGTGAGTCGACAGGGCTCTCCTACGAGCAGTACTTC
CAISESTGLSYEQYF
>TRBV29-1|-|-|TRBJ2-3
TGCAGCGTTGATATAATGGCGGGCCCCACAGATACGCAGTATTTT
CSVDIMAGPTDTQYF
>TRBV30|TRBD1|once|TRBJ2-7
TGTGCCTGGAGCACAGGGGGGACAGTTCAGTACTTC
CAWSTGGTVQYF
>TRBV5-8|TRBD1|few|TRBJ2-6
TGTGCCAGCAGTCAGGGGGCGATGTCCGGGGCCAACGTCCTGACTTTC
CASSQGAMSGANVLTF
>TRBV18|TRBD1|-|TRBJ1-2
TGTGCCAGCTCACCTGACAGGGCCATCGGCTATGGCTACACCTTC
CASSPDRAIGYGYTF
>TRBV5-1|TRBD2|-|TRBJ2-3
TGCGCCAGCAGCCAAATTGGGACTAGCGGGGGCGCGAGCACAGATACGCAGTATTTT
CASSQIGTSGGASTDTQYF
>TRBV5-6|TRBD1|few|TRBJ2-7
TGTGCCAGCAGCTTGACATCGACAGGGTTCGGCGAGCAGTACTTC
CASSLTSTGFGEQYF